The clone carrying this T cell receptor beta chain has a count of ten or more. As yet, its antigen is unknown. These data are taken from a study of tumor and adjacent non-tumor tissue in lung cancer. Study-level background: Histology: under 15 adenocarcinoma, a couple of squamous cell carcinoma, 1 small cell lung cancer. Samples averaged roughly 4.4 million productive TCRbeta reads each. Study conclusions and caveats: Significantly higher TCR diversity was found in tumor than normal lung.

No cell sorting was done before RNA was extracted from the tissue. The normal lung tissue was taken more than 3 cm from the tumor edge. The CDR3 sequence is 14 residues long. Trimming at V came to 3 bases and at J to 1 base, leaving 1 base not matched to a gene. Germline assignment: CDR1 MDHEN and CDR2 SYDVKM. Three rounds of nested PCR, following a modified ARM-PCR protocol, produced the TCRbeta library. TCRdb fed the multiplex PCR reads into MiXCR, producing one record per CDR3 protein. Of tens of thousands of distinct CDR3 sequences listed, approximately 73% are singletons. The chain couples TRBV28 to TRBJ2-3, with TRBD2 matching 7 bases. What was sequenced was distant non-tumor lung tissue. The sequence was obtained from a man aged 60-69 years with non-small cell lung cancer. This CDR3 is CASSFLAGTDTQYF. Written as DNA, the CDR3 is TGTGCCAGCAGTTTCCTAGCGGGCACAGATACGCAGTATTTT.